Listed below are T cell receptor beta chains from one sample, sequenced in a study of Tregs in tolerant kidney transplant recipients. The method was immunoSEQ multiplex PCR; TCRdb's version includes in-frame clones alone and lacks a portion of them. The table includes tens of thousands of clones, roughly 93% detected once. Sequenced material: CD4+ T cells from blood, taken before the transplant. Receptor source: a human donor who received a combined kidney and bone marrow transplant. Each CDR3 is given with its conserved first and last residue. Each record gives: CDR3 protein, CDR3 DNA, clone size, D gene, V gene, J gene. The D gene is left open where the match is weak. Rows give clone size only sometimes, using once, few, many, or a class for an expanded clone.

CDR3 protein: CASRGGRGDTGELFF
CDR3 DNA: TGTGCCAGTAGAGGAGGGCGGGGTGACACCGGGGAGCTGTTTTTT
clone size: NA
D gene: NA
V gene: TRBV19
J gene: TRBJ2-2

CDR3 protein: CASSLVAAGGETQYF
CDR3 DNA: TGCGCCAGCAGCTTGGTTGCGGCAGGGGGAGAGACCCAGTACTTC
clone size: NA
D gene: TRBD1
V gene: TRBV5-1
J gene: TRBJ2-5

CDR3 protein: CASSRDRGLIEDTQYF
CDR3 DNA: TGTGCCAGTAGTCGCGACAGGGGGCTGATAGAAGATACGCAGTATTTT
clone size: NA
D gene: TRBD1
V gene: TRBV19
J gene: TRBJ2-3

CDR3 protein: CASSMGQYSTDTQYF
CDR3 DNA: TGTGCCAGTAGTATGGGACAGTATAGCACAGATACGCAGTATTTT
clone size: NA
D gene: TRBD1
V gene: TRBV19
J gene: TRBJ2-3

CDR3 protein: CASSLDRVASPLHF
CDR3 DNA: TGTGCCAGCAGCCTGGACAGGGTTGCTTCACCCCTCCACTTT
clone size: NA
D gene: TRBD1
V gene: TRBV6-5
J gene: TRBJ1-6

CDR3 protein: CASRLLGQGSFEAFF
CDR3 DNA: TGTGCCAGCAGACTTCTGGGACAGGGGTCGTTCGAGGCTTTCTTT
clone size: NA
D gene: TRBD1
V gene: TRBV6-5
J gene: TRBJ1-1

CDR3 protein: CASSPRDSGETQYF
CDR3 DNA: TGTGCCAGCTCACCAAGGGACAGTGGAGAGACCCAGTACTTC
clone size: NA
D gene: TRBD1
V gene: TRBV18
J gene: TRBJ2-5

CDR3 protein: CASSRVTGGEPQHF
CDR3 DNA: TGTGCCAGCAGCCGAGTGACAGGGGGCGAGCCCCAGCATTTT
clone size: NA
D gene: TRBD1
V gene: TRBV7-2
J gene: TRBJ1-5

CDR3 protein: CASSLESSGSLFEQYF
CDR3 DNA: TGTGCCAGCAGCTTAGAATCAAGCGGGAGTCTATTCGAGCAGTACTTC
clone size: NA
D gene: TRBD2
V gene: TRBV7-2
J gene: TRBJ2-7

CDR3 protein: CAISDRQSSGANVLTF
CDR3 DNA: TGTGCCATCAGTGATCGACAGTCCTCTGGGGCCAACGTCCTGACTTTC
clone size: NA
D gene: NA
V gene: TRBV10-3
J gene: TRBJ2-6

CDR3 protein: CASVRAGVTEAFF
CDR3 DNA: TGTGCCAGCGTTAGAGCGGGGGTAACTGAAGCTTTCTTT
clone size: NA
D gene: NA
V gene: TRBV6-5
J gene: TRBJ1-1

CDR3 protein: CASSFPSGRTTGELFF
CDR3 DNA: TGCGCCAGCAGCTTTCCCAGCGGGAGGACAACCGGGGAGCTGTTTTTT
clone size: NA
D gene: TRBD2
V gene: TRBV5-1
J gene: TRBJ2-2

CDR3 protein: CASSVVGGRNSPLHF
CDR3 DNA: TGTGCCAGCAGCGTAGTCGGGGGGAGGAATTCCCCCCTCCACTTT
clone size: NA
D gene: NA
V gene: TRBV9
J gene: TRBJ1-6

CDR3 protein: CASSYQGGAGELFF
CDR3 DNA: TGTGCCAGCAGTTATCAGGGAGGGGCCGGGGAGCTGTTTTTT
clone size: NA
D gene: TRBD2
V gene: TRBV6-5
J gene: TRBJ2-2

CDR3 protein: CASSPLTGEGEAFF
CDR3 DNA: TGTGCCAGCTCACCATTGACAGGGGAGGGTGAAGCTTTCTTT
clone size: NA
D gene: TRBD1
V gene: TRBV18
J gene: TRBJ1-1

CDR3 protein: CASSSRAGVYEQYF
CDR3 DNA: TGTGCCAGCAGCTCTAGAGCGGGAGTCTACGAGCAGTACTTC
clone size: NA
D gene: TRBD2
V gene: TRBV7-6
J gene: TRBJ2-7

CDR3 protein: CASSLSGGGIGELFF
CDR3 DNA: TGTGCCAGCAGCTTATCGGGAGGGGGAATCGGGGAGCTGTTTTTT
clone size: NA
D gene: TRBD2
V gene: TRBV7-7
J gene: TRBJ2-2

CDR3 protein: CASSQELAGGEETQYF
CDR3 DNA: TGTGCCAGCAGCCAAGAGCTAGCGGGGGGGGAAGAGACCCAGTACTTC
clone size: NA
D gene: TRBD2
V gene: TRBV4-2
J gene: TRBJ2-5

CDR3 protein: CASSPSRGVGHGYTF
CDR3 DNA: TGTGCCAGCAGCCCTAGCAGGGGTGTGGGGCATGGCTACACCTTC
clone size: NA
D gene: NA
V gene: TRBV4-2
J gene: TRBJ1-2

CDR3 protein: CASSFLISDSPLHF
CDR3 DNA: TGTGCCAGCAGCTTTTTGATCTCGGATTCACCCCTCCACTTT
clone size: NA
D gene: NA
V gene: TRBV11-3
J gene: TRBJ1-6

CDR3 protein: CASSLTSWPQETQYF
CDR3 DNA: TGTGCCAGCAGCTTAACAAGTTGGCCCCAAGAGACCCAGTACTTC
clone size: NA
D gene: NA
V gene: TRBV7-2
J gene: TRBJ2-5

CDR3 protein: CAWTILAGAYNEQFF
CDR3 DNA: TGTGCCTGGACTATTCTAGCGGGGGCCTACAATGAGCAGTTCTTC
clone size: NA
D gene: TRBD2
V gene: TRBV30
J gene: TRBJ2-1

CDR3 protein: CASSKVNDRDPHEQYF
CDR3 DNA: TGTGCCAGCAGCAAAGTGAATGACAGGGATCCCCACGAGCAGTACTTC
clone size: NA
D gene: NA
V gene: TRBV21-1
J gene: TRBJ2-7

CDR3 protein: CASSLPEAGFYNEQFF
CDR3 DNA: TGCGCCAGCAGCTTACCAGAAGCGGGTTTCTACAATGAGCAGTTCTTC
clone size: NA
D gene: NA
V gene: TRBV5-1
J gene: TRBJ2-1

CDR3 protein: CASSRSGSTDTQYF
CDR3 DNA: TGTGCCAGCAGTCGAAGCGGGAGCACAGATACGCAGTATTTT
clone size: NA
D gene: NA
V gene: TRBV6-5
J gene: TRBJ2-3

CDR3 protein: CASSLEGAWDTEAFF
CDR3 DNA: TGCGCCAGCAGCTTGGAAGGGGCGTGGGACACTGAAGCTTTCTTT
clone size: NA
D gene: NA
V gene: TRBV5-1
J gene: TRBJ1-1

CDR3 protein: CASSQGWDRDYGYTF
CDR3 DNA: TGCGCCAGCAGCCAAGGATGGGACAGAGACTATGGCTACACCTTC
clone size: NA
D gene: TRBD1
V gene: TRBV4-1
J gene: TRBJ1-2

CDR3 protein: CASSLTGTGGHGQPQHF
CDR3 DNA: TGTGCCAGCAGCTTGACCGGGACAGGGGGCCATGGTCAGCCCCAGCATTTT
clone size: NA
D gene: TRBD1
V gene: TRBV7-2
J gene: TRBJ1-5

CDR3 protein: CASSRDRGQSYEQYF
CDR3 DNA: TGTGCCAGTAGCAGGGACAGGGGTCAATCCTACGAGCAGTACTTC
clone size: NA
D gene: TRBD1
V gene: TRBV19
J gene: TRBJ2-7

CDR3 protein: CASSVVSGDQFF
CDR3 DNA: TGTGCCAGCAGTGTAGTTAGCGGGGATCAGTTCTTC
clone size: NA
D gene: TRBD2
V gene: TRBV2
J gene: TRBJ2-1

CDR3 protein: CASSRTGQDSGNTIYF
CDR3 DNA: TGCGCCAGCAGCAGGACGGGACAGGACTCTGGAAACACCATATATTTT
clone size: NA
D gene: TRBD1
V gene: TRBV5-1
J gene: TRBJ1-3

CDR3 protein: CASTPPGNLNYGYTF
CDR3 DNA: TGTGCCAGCACTCCCCCAGGCAACCTCAACTATGGCTACACCTTC
clone size: NA
D gene: NA
V gene: TRBV7-2
J gene: TRBJ1-2

CDR3 protein: CASSFGGKHTDTQYF
CDR3 DNA: TGTGCCAGCAGCTTCGGCGGGAAACACACAGATACGCAGTATTTT
clone size: NA
D gene: NA
V gene: TRBV5-5
J gene: TRBJ2-3

CDR3 protein: CAWKGLDISPEAFF
CDR3 DNA: TGTGCCTGGAAGGGGTTGGACATATCTCCTGAAGCTTTCTTT
clone size: once
D gene: NA
V gene: TRBV30
J gene: TRBJ1-1

CDR3 protein: CAIPRGSYSGNTIYF
CDR3 DNA: TGTGCCATCCCCCGCGGGTCATACTCTGGAAACACCATATATTTT
clone size: once
D gene: NA
V gene: TRBV21-1
J gene: TRBJ1-3

CDR3 protein: CAARTGYNEQFF
CDR3 DNA: TGTGCCGCTAGGACAGGGTACAATGAGCAGTTCTTC
clone size: NA
D gene: TRBD1
V gene: TRBV11-2
J gene: TRBJ2-1

CDR3 protein: CASSQELASNEQFF
CDR3 DNA: TGTGCCAGCTCCCAGGAGCTAGCGTCCAATGAGCAGTTCTTC
clone size: NA
D gene: NA
V gene: TRBV18
J gene: TRBJ2-1

CDR3 protein: CASNIRDRVVNSPLHF
CDR3 DNA: TGTGCCAGTAACATCCGGGACAGGGTTGTCAATTCACCCCTCCACTTT
clone size: NA
D gene: TRBD1
V gene: TRBV19
J gene: TRBJ1-6

CDR3 protein: CASSLGTSGGVDTQYF
CDR3 DNA: TGTGCCAGCAGCTTGGGGACTAGCGGGGGGGTAGATACGCAGTATTTT
clone size: NA
D gene: TRBD2
V gene: TRBV7-8
J gene: TRBJ2-3

CDR3 protein: CSSLGEEAYNEQFF
CDR3 DNA: TGCAGCAGTCTTGGGGAGGAGGCCTACAATGAGCAGTTCTTC
clone size: NA
D gene: NA
V gene: TRBV29-1
J gene: TRBJ2-1

CDR3 protein: CAISEAVNTGELFF
CDR3 DNA: TGTGCCATCAGTGAGGCAGTAAACACCGGGGAGCTGTTTTTT
clone size: NA
D gene: NA
V gene: TRBV10-3
J gene: TRBJ2-2

CDR3 protein: CSVEEAGGAAEKLFF
CDR3 DNA: TGCAGCGTTGAAGAGGCCGGGGGAGCCGCTGAAAAACTGTTTTTT
clone size: NA
D gene: NA
V gene: TRBV29-1
J gene: TRBJ1-4

CDR3 protein: CASSPLPGQVNEKLFF
CDR3 DNA: TGTGCCAGCTCACCACTTCCGGGACAGGTGAATGAAAAACTGTTTTTT
clone size: NA
D gene: TRBD1
V gene: TRBV18
J gene: TRBJ1-4

CDR3 protein: CASSEGLAQETQYF
CDR3 DNA: TGTGCCAGCAGCGAAGGACTTGCCCAAGAGACCCAGTACTTC
clone size: once
D gene: NA
V gene: TRBV9
J gene: TRBJ2-5

CDR3 protein: CASSRDTGELFF
CDR3 DNA: TGTGCCAGCAGCCGGGACACCGGGGAGCTGTTTTTT
clone size: NA
D gene: NA
V gene: TRBV7-2
J gene: TRBJ2-2

CDR3 protein: CASAQGRNTEAFF
CDR3 DNA: TGCGCCAGTGCACAGGGACGGAACACTGAAGCTTTCTTT
clone size: NA
D gene: NA
V gene: TRBV5-1
J gene: TRBJ1-1

CDR3 protein: CASSEYRASGGYTF
CDR3 DNA: TGTGCCAGCAGTGAATACAGGGCCTCAGGCGGCTACACCTTC
clone size: few
D gene: NA
V gene: TRBV6-5
J gene: TRBJ1-2

CDR3 protein: CASSEGPGGFYEQYF
CDR3 DNA: TGTGCCAGCAGTGAAGGGCCAGGGGGCTTCTACGAGCAGTACTTC
clone size: NA
D gene: TRBD1
V gene: TRBV6-1
J gene: TRBJ2-7

CDR3 protein: CASSSTGIGSPLHF
CDR3 DNA: TGTGCCAGTAGTTCCACAGGGATCGGTTCACCCCTCCACTTT
clone size: few
D gene: NA
V gene: TRBV19
J gene: TRBJ1-6

CDR3 protein: CASSLTGGADTQYF
CDR3 DNA: TGTGCCAGCAGCCTTACAGGGGGCGCAGATACGCAGTATTTT
clone size: NA
D gene: TRBD1
V gene: TRBV7-2
J gene: TRBJ2-3

CDR3 protein: CASSWPGQGATDTQYF
CDR3 DNA: TGTGCCAGCAGTTGGCCGGGACAGGGGGCGACAGATACGCAGTATTTT
clone size: NA
D gene: TRBD1
V gene: TRBV6-6
J gene: TRBJ2-3

CDR3 protein: CASSIDRGNQPQHF
CDR3 DNA: TGTGCCAGCAGCATAGACAGGGGGAATCAGCCCCAGCATTTT
clone size: NA
D gene: TRBD1
V gene: TRBV7-8
J gene: TRBJ1-5

CDR3 protein: CASSIASGGSYEQYF
CDR3 DNA: TGTGCCAGTAGTATAGCTAGCGGGGGGTCCTACGAGCAGTACTTC
clone size: NA
D gene: TRBD2
V gene: TRBV19
J gene: TRBJ2-7

CDR3 protein: CATRGRPPNYGYTF
CDR3 DNA: TGTGCCACTAGGGGGCGGCCTCCTAACTATGGCTACACCTTC
clone size: few
D gene: TRBD1
V gene: TRBV10-3
J gene: TRBJ1-2

CDR3 protein: CASSPVYEGGYGYTF
CDR3 DNA: TGTGCCAGCTCACCAGTGTATGAGGGCGGCTATGGCTACACCTTC
clone size: NA
D gene: NA
V gene: TRBV18
J gene: TRBJ1-2